This TCR beta chain was profiled in a study of blood T cell repertoires in COVID-19. Study as a whole: Samples came from the United States, Italy and Spain, spanning acute and convalescent COVID-19.

Under the authors' procedure: Estimation of nucleated cell counts was performed using reference gene primer amplification. The table came from immunoSEQ multiplex PCR; TCRdb's copy has only in-frame clones and leaves some out. V and J calls plus clone size are reproduced from that table; the DNA served to infer D and trimming. The sample lists around 230,000 clones, roughly 88% occurring once. Trimming at V came to 2 bases and at J to 2 bases, leaving 6 bases not matched to a gene. CDR3 length: 16 amino acids. Germline lookup yields CDR1 MNHEY and CDR2 SMNVEV (reference sequence). Material: peripheral blood. This sequence joins TRBV27 and TRBJ2-1; 7 bases line up with TRBD2. This TCR was sampled from a man aged 35 to 55 who had recovered from COVID-19. The CDR3 DNA follows: TGTGCCAGCAGTTTAGGTCGCGGGAGAGCCTACAATGAGCAGTTCTTC. As protein: CASSLGRGRAYNEQFF.